The 30 T cell receptor beta chains reported below all come from one sample, sequenced in a study of graft-versus-host responses after intestinal transplantation. The antigens of these receptors remain unknown. Repertoires were generated with immunoSEQ multiplex PCR, while TCRdb's copy carries only in-frame clones and drops some. The data contain 100,000 or so clones, about 90% of them singletons. Sequenced material: unstimulated CD4+ T cells sorted from spleen or lymph node cells, taken before intestinal transplant. The receptors originated from a human donor who received an intestinal transplant.

The rearrangement uses TRBV19 and TRBJ1-6; 11 positions agree with TRBD1. The junction had 6 bases not matched to a gene; V was cut back by 5 bases and J by 0 bases. CDR3 length: 18 amino acids. The germline gives CDR1 LNHDA, CDR2 SQIVND (reference sequence). This CDR3 reads CASSYRTGGLSYNSPLHF. The CDR3 region has the DNA TGTGCCAGTAGTTATCGGACAGGGGGCCTCTCCTATAATTCACCCCTCCACTTT.

In DNA form, the CDR3 reads TGCGCCAGCAGCCAAGAACTCTCAGGGGGAGAGCAGTACTTC. Encoded protein: CASSQELSGGEQYF. The gene calls are TRBV4-1 and TRBJ2-7, with 7 bases identical to TRBD1. CDR1 is MGHRA, CDR2 YSYEKL, per germline. Trimming took 0 bases from V and 7 from J; bases not matched to a gene: 6. The CDR3 has 14 residues.

Turning to this clone: This CDR3 is also generated by other DNA sequences in the sample. The chain couples TRBV6-1 to TRBJ1-3; 11 bases agree with TRBD1. J was trimmed by 9 bases and V by 2 bases; bases with no gene match: 12. Germline V lookup: CDR1 MNHNS, CDR2 SASEGT. The CDR3 covers 17 residues. The CDR3 bases are TGTGCCAGCAGTGAAATCCCCCCGAGGACAGGGGGCATCACCATATATTTT. Translation: CASSEIPPRTGGITIYF.

The rearrangement joins TRBV6-5 to TRBJ2-2, with D uncertain. Germline CDR1 MNHEY, CDR2 SVGAGI. CDR3 size: 14 residues. Trimming pared 0 bases from V and 4 bases from J, leaving 6 bases between. CDR3 amino acids: CASSYSPGTGELFF. The CDR3 DNA is TGTGCCAGCAGTTACTCTCCGGGCACCGGGGAGCTGTTTTTT.

This clone was recorded once. This chain links TRBV6-6 with TRBJ1-6, with a possible D match to TRBD1 (5 bases). Germline V gene lookup returns CDR1 MNHNY and CDR2 SVGAGI (reference sequence). V was cut by 5 bases and J by 7 bases, with 9 bases left in between. This CDR3 is built from 13 residues. CDR3 residues: CASSGGTNSPLHF. In DNA form, the CDR3 reads TGTGCCAGCAGTGGAGGGACGAATTCACCCCTCCACTTT.

The chain is built from TRBV7-9 and TRBJ2-1; TRBD2 is a possible D gene (6 bases). The CDR3 spans 14 residues. The ends were cut back, 5 bases at V and 7 bases at J, with 15 bases in the middle. CDR1 SEHNR and CDR2 FQNEAQ come from the germline V gene (reference sequence). Here the CDR3 reads CASSPQRARNEQFF. The CDR3 DNA reads TGTGCCAGCAGCCCTCAGCGGGCGCGGAATGAGCAGTTCTTC. The full variable domain, completed using reference TRBV7-9 and TRBJ2-1, is DTGVSQNPRHKITKRGQNVTFRCDPISEHNRLYWYRQTLGQGPEFLTYFQNEAQLEKSRLLSDRFSAERPKGSFSTLEIQRTEQGDSAMYLCASSPQRARNEQFFGPGTRLTVL.

The J gene is TRBJ2-7, the V gene TRBV6-1; possibly TRBD1 for D (6 bases). Germline CDR1 is MNHNS and CDR2 is SASEGT. Trimming removed 7 bases from V and 1 base from J, with 14 bases in between. This CDR3 is built from 14 residues. This CDR3 is CASNLRTESYEQYF. CDR3 sequence (DNA): TGTGCCAGCAATCTAAGGACAGAATCCTACGAGCAGTACTTC.

The V and J genes are TRBV25-1 and TRBJ1-2; no firm D call. The CDR3 runs 13 residues. Germline lookup yields CDR1 MGHDK and CDR2 SYGVNS. The V and J ends lost 5 bases and 8 bases respectively, with 15 bases between them. The CDR3 DNA reads as TGTGCCAGCAGTCCGCGGGGAAGTGAGGGCTACACCTTC. Translated, it gives CASSPRGSEGYTF.

This clone was counted between two and nine times. The J gene is TRBJ1-6, the V gene TRBV21-1. TRBV21-1 is noted as a pseudogene. CDR3 length: 15 residues. The DNA of the CDR3 is TGTGCCAGCAGCAAAGTGCGGGGTTCTAATTCACCCCTCCACTTT. Translation gives CASSKVRGSNSPLHF.

This sequence joins TRBV5-6 and TRBJ1-2, with a weak D call TRBD1 (6 bases). Germline assignment: CDR1 SGHDT and CDR2 YYEEEE. Trimming cost V 4 bases and J 6 bases, with 13 bases left between them. The CDR3 runs to 13 residues. The CDR3 region has the DNA TGTGCCAGCAGCCGGACAGCGGCGGATGGCTACACCTTC. This sequence encodes CASSRTAADGYTF. Full variable domain (outside the CDR3, taken from reference TRBV5-6 and TRBJ1-2): DAGVTQSPTHLIKTRGQQVTLRCSPKSGHDTVSWYQQALGQGPQFIFQYYEEEERQRGNFPDRFSGHQFPNYSSELNVNALLLGDSALYLCASSRTAADGYTFGSGTRLTVV.

Details on this clone: The CDR3 carries no conserved terminal phenylalanine or tryptophan, so it likely arises from a read error. The rearrangement links TRBV10-3 to TRBJ1-2; TRBD1 matches 10 bases. Germline CDR1 ENHRY, CDR2 SYGVKD. The CDR3 consists of 13 residues. After removal of 7 bases from V and 3 bases from J, the junction contained 2 bases not matched to a gene. The CDR3 loop is CAIKGTGDYGYTL. DNA for the CDR3: TGTGCCATCAAGGGGACAGGGGACTATGGCTACACCCTC.

The chain links TRBV5-1 to TRBJ2-5, with D tentatively TRBD1 (6 bases). CDR3 length: 14 amino acids. Trimming stripped 4 bases from V and 5 bases from J, with 15 bases between. Germline CDR1 is SGHRS and CDR2 is YFSETQ. The CDR3 protein is CASSPNRVTETQYF. The DNA of the CDR3 is TGCGCCAGCAGCCCTAACAGGGTAACGGAGACCCAGTACTTC.

This CDR3 reads CASSFLDRGDEQFF. The CDR3 DNA sequence: TGTGCCAGTAGTTTCCTCGACAGGGGCGATGAGCAGTTCTTC. The chain couples TRBV19 to TRBJ2-1, with 8 positions matching TRBD1. The V gene end was trimmed by 5 bases and the J gene end by 8 bases; junction bases not matched to a gene: 8. The CDR3 spans 14 residues. Germline CDR1 LNHDA, CDR2 SQIVND (reference sequence).

This sequence joins TRBV18 and TRBJ2-1; D is perhaps TRBD1 (5 bases). CDR1 is KGHSH, CDR2 LQKENI, per germline. V was trimmed by 0 bases and J by 0 bases, leaving 9 bases between them. The CDR3 length is 16 residues. CDR3: CASSPPSGLSYNEQFF. CDR3 coding DNA: TGTGCCAGCTCACCACCTTCAGGGCTCTCCTACAATGAGCAGTTCTTC. Full variable domain (missing parts from reference TRBV18 and TRBJ2-1): NAGVMQNPRHLVRRRGQEARLRCSPMKGHSHVYWYRQLPEEGLKFMVYLQKENIIDESGMPKERFSAEFPKEGPSILRIQQVVRGDSAAYFCASSPPSGLSYNEQFFGPGTRLTVL.

As for this clone: At the DNA level, this CDR3 is encoded by other sequences in the same sample as well. The CDR3 spells CASRRQGGQPQHF. The CDR3 DNA follows: TGTGCCAGTAGGCGACAGGGGGGTCAGCCCCAGCATTTT. V gene TRBV19 combines with J gene TRBJ1-5; TRBD1 agrees at 9 bases. Germline values: CDR1 LNHDA, CDR2 SQIVND (reference sequence). The V segment lost 6 bases and the J segment 6 bases; nucleotides outside the gene matches: 3. The length of the CDR3 is 13 residues.

The chain has TRBV6-5 and TRBJ1-5; weak D call: TRBD1 (6 bases). With 6 bases removed from V and 4 bases from J, the gap between germline ends came to 10 bases. The CDR3 length is 13 residues. The germline gives CDR1 MNHEY, CDR2 SVGAGI. The CDR3 DNA reads TGTGCCAGCAGGGGGACACTGAATCAGCCCCAGCATTTT. Amino acids: CASRGTLNQPQHF.

This rearrangement joins TRBV23-1 to TRBJ1-5, with 12 bases identical to TRBD1. TRBV23-1 is treated as an ORF (open reading frame) with a function not yet certain. The CDR3 runs to 16 residues. Trimming took 1 base from V and 7 from J; bases not matched to a gene: 5. The CDR3: CASSQCGTGGVQPQHF. The CDR3 DNA is TGCGCCAGCAGTCAATGCGGGACAGGGGGCGTCCAGCCCCAGCATTTT.

The CDR3 DNA sequence: TGCGCCAGCAGCGCCCGGACAGACTCCTACGAGCAGTACTTC. Translated, it gives CASSARTDSYEQYF. The chain has TRBV4-1 and TRBJ2-7, with TRBD1 as a possible D gene (6 bases). V dropped 5 bases and J dropped 0 bases, with 11 bases sitting between them. Germline loops: CDR1 MGHRA, CDR2 YSYEKL. The CDR3 loop spans 14 amino acids.

The gene calls are TRBV30 and TRBJ2-3, with TRBD2 matching over 10 bases. Looked up from germline, CDR1 is GTSNPN and CDR2 is SVGIG (reference sequence). Trimming at V came to 1 base and at J to 0 bases, leaving 10 bases not matched to a gene. This CDR3 has 18 amino acids. CDR3 bases: TGTGCCTGGAGTGGGCTAGCGGGGGCCTATACTAGCACAGATACGCAGTATTTT. Translation gives CAWSGLAGAYTSTDTQYF.

This chain uses TRBV11-3 with TRBJ1-1, with D maybe TRBD1 (5 bases). There are 14 residues in the CDR3. Germline-derived CDR1 and CDR2 are SGHNT and YENEEA. Between the trimmed V and J ends, which lost 5 bases and 1 base, there was a span of 11 bases. The CDR3, as DNA: TGTGCCAGCAGCCTCGACAGTTCGAACACTGAAGCTTTCTTT. Encoded protein: CASSLDSSNTEAFF.

The chain couples TRBV5-4 to TRBJ1-2; 8 positions match TRBD1. V trimming: 3 bases; J trimming: 3 bases; junction bases outside the gene matches: 4. The CDR3 is made up of 14 amino acids. The germline V gene encodes CDR1 SGHNT and CDR2 YYREEE (reference sequence). The CDR3 coding sequence is TGTGCCAGCAGCTCGACAGGGGTCGACTATGGCTACACCTTC. It codes for CASSSTGVDYGYTF.

V is TRBV7-3 and J is TRBJ2-5; 9 bases align to TRBD2. The germline CDR1 and CDR2 sequences are SGHTA and FQGTGA. The V segment lost 0 bases and the J segment 3 bases; nucleotides outside the gene matches: 5. There are 16 residues in the CDR3. In nucleotides, the CDR3 is TGTGCCAGCAGCTTAACGAGTCTAGCGGGGAAAGAGACCCAGTACTTC. As protein: CASSLTSLAGKETQYF.

The CDR3 loop reads CAWRDWTGGGYEQFF. CDR3 nucleotides: TGTGCCTGGAGGGACTGGACAGGGGGTGGCTATGAGCAGTTCTTC. This sequence joins TRBV30 and TRBJ2-1; 10 nucleotides match TRBD1. Germline trimming cut 3 bases from V and 8 bases from J; bases unmatched to any gene: 10. Germline-derived CDR1 and CDR2 are GTSNPN and SVGIG (reference sequence). The CDR3 covers 15 residues.

In nucleotides, the CDR3 is TGTGCCTGGAGTCCGGGACGACAGGGGGGCTATAATGAAAAACTGTTTTTT. Its protein product is CAWSPGRQGGYNEKLFF. The genes are TRBV30 and TRBJ1-4; 9 nucleotides match TRBD1. Looked up from germline, CDR1 is GTSNPN and CDR2 is SVGIG (reference sequence). CDR3 length: 17 amino acids. V lost 2 bases, J lost 4 bases, and 11 bases stayed unmatched.

This clone has only one observation. The chain joins TRBV7-2 to TRBJ1-1; the match to TRBD1 covers 9 bases. Per the germline V gene, CDR1 is SGHTA and CDR2 is FQGNSA. With 4 bases clipped from V and 5 bases from J, the junction kept 11 bases outside the gene matches. CDR3 length: 16 residues. Here the CDR3 reads CASSWAGTGLETEAFF. CDR3 DNA sequence: TGTGCCAGCAGCTGGGCCGGGACAGGGTTGGAAACTGAAGCTTTCTTT.

The chain has TRBV19 and TRBJ1-2; D not resolved. Germline CDR1 reads LNHDA; CDR2 reads SQIVND (reference sequence). V was pared by 6 bases and J by 5 bases, with 10 bases between. CDR3 length: 12 residues. Written as DNA, the CDR3 is TGTGCCAGTAGACTGGAGCGGTATGGCTACACCTTC. Its protein product is CASRLERYGYTF.

This CDR3 reads CASSLAQGHTGELFF. The CDR3 nucleotides are TGCGCCAGCAGCTTGGCCCAGGGGCACACCGGGGAGCTGTTTTTT. The chain employs TRBV5-1 and TRBJ2-2; D is possibly TRBD1 (6 bases). The CDR3 sequence is 15 residues long. CDR1 and CDR2 from the germline V gene are SGHRS and YFSETQ. The V end lost 0 bases, the J end lost 3 bases, and 9 bases lay between the germline ends.

The chain has TRBV30 and TRBJ1-6; D ambiguous. The V gene lost 2 bases and the J gene lost 3 bases, with 2 bases spanning the gap. The CDR3 has 12 residues. The V gene's germline CDR1 is GTSNPN and CDR2 SVGIG (reference sequence). The chain's CDR3 is CAWSYYNSPLHF. CDR3 coding DNA: TGTGCCTGGAGTTACTATAATTCACCCCTCCACTTT.

V is TRBV5-1 and J is TRBJ2-1; 11 bases align to TRBD2. V gave up 4 bases and J gave up 6 bases; unmatched junction bases: 6. Germline values: CDR1 SGHRS, CDR2 YFSETQ. This CDR3 has 15 residues. For the CDR3, the DNA is TGCGCCAGCAGCAATATAGCGGGAGGGGCCAATGAGCAGTTCTTC. Amino acid sequence: CASSNIAGGANEQFF.

This chain uses TRBV18 with TRBJ2-7; the match to TRBD2 covers 7 bases. Germline lookup yields CDR1 KGHSH and CDR2 LQKENI. Trimming removed 6 bases from V and 5 bases from J; junction bases left unmatched: 16. This CDR3 has 16 residues. The CDR3 loop is CASSPVGLVLTHEQYF. The CDR3 nucleotides read TGTGCCAGCTCTCCCGTTGGACTAGTGTTGACCCACGAGCAGTACTTC.